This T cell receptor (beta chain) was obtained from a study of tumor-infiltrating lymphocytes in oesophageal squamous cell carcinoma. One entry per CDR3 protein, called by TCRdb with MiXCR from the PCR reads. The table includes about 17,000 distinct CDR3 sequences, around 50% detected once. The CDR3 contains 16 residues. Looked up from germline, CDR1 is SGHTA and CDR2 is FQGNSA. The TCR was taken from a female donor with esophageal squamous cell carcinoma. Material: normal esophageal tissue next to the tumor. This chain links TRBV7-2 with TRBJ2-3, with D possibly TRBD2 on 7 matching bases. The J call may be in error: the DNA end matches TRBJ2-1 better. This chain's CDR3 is CASSLRGGERWNEQFF. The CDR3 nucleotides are TGTGCCAGCAGCTTAAGGGGGGGGGAGCGGTGGAATGAGCAGTTCTTC.